The clone carrying this T cell receptor (beta chain) was seen just once. Its target is not known. Sequencing used immunoSEQ multiplex PCR; TCRdb keeps in-frame clones, though not all of them. The data show 75,000 to 95,000 clones, 70% to 90% seen once. V shed 3 bases and J 4 bases; nucleotides not matched to a gene: 7. Germline CDR1 LGHNT, CDR2 FRNRAP. The CDR3 spans 16 residues. This entry is derived from a study of OX40 agonist ivuxolimab in advanced cancers. Across the whole study: Cancers in dose escalation were hepatocellular, melanoma, renal cell and head and neck.

Findings of the study overall: Researchers did not determine the expanded peripheral T cells' antigen specificity.

The receptor was isolated from an adult with an advanced solid tumor such as melanoma, head and neck, liver or kidney cancer. The V call is TRBV12-5, the J call TRBJ2-7, with 12 nucleotides matching TRBD1. The sequences come from CD4+ or CD8+ T cells sorted from blood, collected in a trial of the OX40 agonist ivuxolimab. The chain's CDR3 is CASGLPGTGGNYEQYF. In nucleotides, the CDR3 is TGTGCTAGTGGTTTACCCGGGACAGGGGGCAATTACGAGCAGTACTTC.